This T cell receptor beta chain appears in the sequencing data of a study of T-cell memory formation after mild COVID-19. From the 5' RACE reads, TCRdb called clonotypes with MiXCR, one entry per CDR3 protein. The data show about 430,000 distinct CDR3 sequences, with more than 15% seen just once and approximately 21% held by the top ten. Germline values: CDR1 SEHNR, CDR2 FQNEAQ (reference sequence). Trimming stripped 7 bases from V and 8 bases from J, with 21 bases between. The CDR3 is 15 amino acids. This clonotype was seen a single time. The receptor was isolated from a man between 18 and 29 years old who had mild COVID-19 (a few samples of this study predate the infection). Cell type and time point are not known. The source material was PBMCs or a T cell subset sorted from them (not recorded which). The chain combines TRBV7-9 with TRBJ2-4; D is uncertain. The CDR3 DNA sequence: TGTGCCAGCATCCCCGGTGGGGTCCCCTGGGACATTCAGTACTTC. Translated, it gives CASIPGGVPWDIQYF.